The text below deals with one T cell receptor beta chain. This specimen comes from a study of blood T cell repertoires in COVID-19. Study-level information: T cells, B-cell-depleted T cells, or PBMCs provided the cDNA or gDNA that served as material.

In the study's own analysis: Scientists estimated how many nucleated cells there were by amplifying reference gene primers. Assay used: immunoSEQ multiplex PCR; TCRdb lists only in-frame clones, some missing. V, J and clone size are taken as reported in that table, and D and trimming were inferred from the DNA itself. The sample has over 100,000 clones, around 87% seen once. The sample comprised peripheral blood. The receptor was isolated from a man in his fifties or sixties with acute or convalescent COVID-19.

The DNA of the CDR3 is TGTGCCATCAATACGGGACTGGGGGGGAATGAGCAGTTCTTC. It encodes CAINTGLGGNEQFF. The chain uses TRBV10-3 and TRBJ2-1; 7 bases map to TRBD2. With V trimmed by 7 bases and J by 7 bases, 10 bases remained unmatched. This CDR3 is built from 14 residues. Germline V gives CDR1 ENHRY, CDR2 SYGVKD.